The source of this T cell receptor beta chain is a study of blood T cells in healthy people across ages. Looked up from germline, CDR1 is SGHRS and CDR2 is YFSETQ. V was pared by 0 bases and J by 5 bases, with 9 bases of the junction left unmatched. The CDR3 covers 17 residues. The authors ran a second PCR of 7 to 11 cycles using a sample-barcoded 5' primer and a J-beta primer mix. TCRdb redid the calling of the 5' RACE reads with MiXCR, one entry per CDR3 protein. The sample yields around 800,000 distinct CDR3 sequences, around 25% seen once. The sample was also reused in another study, on T cells of mothers and their children.

The material sequenced was blood. The chain links TRBV5-1 to TRBJ2-1; 9 positions agree with TRBD2. This clonotype was sampled from a boy between 5 and 17 years old in good health. CDR3 nucleotide sequence: TGCGCCAGCAGCTTGGCAGGTAGCGGGAGTCCCCACAATGAGCAGTTCTTC. This gives the protein CASSLAGSGSPHNEQFF. Full variable domain (remainder filled in from reference TRBV5-1 and TRBJ2-1): KAGVTQTPRYLIKTRGQQVTLSCSPISGHRSVSWYQQTPGQGLQFLFEYFSETQRNKGNFPGRFSGRQFSNSRSEMNVSTLELGDSALYLCASSLAGSGSPHNEQFFGPGTRLTVL.